The 26 T cell receptor beta chains below come from one sample, sequenced in a study of CD8+ T cells in alopecia areata (dated by TCRdb to the late 2010s). Libraries were prepared through the immunoSEQ multiplex PCR assay. To provide template for TCR sequencing, every sample had RNA extracted and reverse transcribed into cDNA. The clones in this table, taken by TCRdb from immuneACCESS, are in-frame only. Not every clone is retained; where verified, under half of the shortfall comes from an unresolved V gene, and the cause of the rest is unknown. A total of fewer than 250,000 clones appear in this sample, around 60% of them only once. Of the sample, approximately 0.69% falls within the top ten clones. The time point label, as the study defines it: less than five weeks on oral tofacitinib. The treatment or condition label, as the study defines it: oral pan-JAK inhibitor, 5-10 mg twice daily. The starting material was CD4+ T cells sorted from blood, obtained at week 4, from a patient treated with tofacitinib. The receptors derive from a human donor with alopecia areata.

V gene TRBV7-3 combines with J gene TRBJ2-3; TRBD2 might be the D (5 bases). The V gene lost 2 bases and the J gene lost 6 bases, with 9 bases spanning the gap. The CDR3 sequence is 13 residues long. CDR1 is SGHTA, CDR2 FQGTGA, per germline. CDR3 sequence (DNA): TGTGCCAGCAGCTTAGGATCGGGGGATACGCAGTATTTT. This translates into CASSLGSGDTQYF. Combining the CDR3 with reference TRBV7-3 and TRBJ2-3 gives the whole variable domain GAGVSQTPSNKVTEKGKYVELRCDPISGHTALYWYRQSLGQGPEFLIYFQGTGAADDSGLPNDRFFAVRPEGSVSTLKIQRTERGDSAVYLCASSLGSGDTQYFGPGTRLTVL.

The chain carries TRBV2 and TRBJ1-5, with 8 positions matching TRBD1. The germline CDR1 and CDR2 sequences are SNHLY and FYNNEI. V lost 8 bases and J lost 10; bases outside the gene matches: 10. The CDR3 has 13 residues. In DNA, the CDR3 is TGTGCCAGCGGGGGGACAGGCGACTCTCCCCAGCATTTT. Translating gives CASGGTGDSPQHF.

The chain carries TRBV19 and TRBJ2-7; TRBD1 agrees at 10 bases. The CDR3 consists of 14 residues. Germline trimming cut 4 bases from V and 2 bases from J; bases unmatched to any gene: 2. Germline V gene sequence: CDR1 LNHDA, CDR2 SQIVND (reference sequence). The CDR3 loop is CASSRTGGPYEQYF. The CDR3 DNA reads TGTGCCAGTAGTAGGACAGGGGGACCCTACGAGCAGTACTTC.

The chain has TRBV29-1 and TRBJ1-5, with unresolved D. V lost 4 bases and J 2 bases, leaving 9 bases between the germline ends. Looked up from germline, CDR1 is SQVTM and CDR2 is ANQGSEA. The CDR3 has 13 amino acids. Written as DNA, the CDR3 is TGCAGCGTTGCTATCGGGGGCAATCAGCCCCAGCATTTT. It specifies CSVAIGGNQPQHF.

Worth noting for this clone: One end of the junction fails to match germline, which may point to a read error. The sample holds other DNA sequences that translate to the same CDR3. CDR3 DNA sequence: TGTGCCTGGAGTGTACGTAGCGATCAGCCCCAGCATTTT. It yields the protein CAWSVRSDQPQHF. The chain uses TRBV30 and TRBJ1-5; the D is unclear. The germline V gene has CDR1 GTSNPN and CDR2 SVGIG (reference sequence). CDR3 length: 13 residues.

This clone was observed once. J is TRBJ2-5 and V is TRBV27; D is possibly TRBD1 (6 bases). Germline V gives CDR1 MNHEY, CDR2 SMNVEV (reference sequence). Trimming pared 5 bases from V and 6 bases from J, leaving 13 bases between. This CDR3 has 13 residues. The CDR3, as DNA: TGTGCCAGCAGTAGCGCAGGGGCGAAGACCCAGTACTTC. This translates into CASSSAGAKTQYF.

The chain carries TRBV19 and TRBJ2-5; D is unresolved. Germline CDR1 LNHDA, CDR2 SQIVND (reference sequence). The CDR3 spans 13 residues. The V gene lost 6 bases and the J gene lost 0 bases, with 8 bases spanning the gap. CDR3 residues: CASRRQYQETQYF. The CDR3 DNA is TGTGCCAGTAGAAGGCAGTACCAAGAGACCCAGTACTTC.

This clone was counted between two and nine times. The chain employs TRBV7-2 and TRBJ2-4, with a weak D call TRBD2 (6 bases). Trimming shortened V by 0 bases and J by 9 bases, and 6 bases separated the two germline ends. From germline, CDR1 is SGHTA and CDR2 FQGNSA. The CDR3 runs 12 residues. The CDR3 region has the DNA TGTGCCAGCAGCTTAGCGGAGGGCATTCAGTACTTC. Residues: CASSLAEGIQYF.

The chain is built from TRBV10-3 and TRBJ2-1; 9 bases are a match to TRBD2. The trim removed 4 bases at V and 4 bases at J, leaving 8 bases unmatched. Looked up from germline, CDR1 is ENHRY and CDR2 is SYGVKD. The CDR3 has 16 residues. Written as DNA, the CDR3 is TGTGCCATCAGTGGTAGGGCTAGCGGGAAATACAATGAGCAGTTCTTC. Its protein product is CAISGRASGKYNEQFF.

V usage is TRBV30 and J usage is TRBJ2-1; D remains unclear. The CDR3 spans 14 residues. Germline V gene sequence: CDR1 GTSNPN, CDR2 SVGIG (reference sequence). V lost 3 bases and J 4 bases, leaving 13 bases between the germline ends. CDR3 nucleotide sequence: TGTGCCTGGAGACCCTCTCAGGTTTACAATGAGCAGTTCTTC. It encodes CAWRPSQVYNEQFF.

This clone came up a few times. The chain is built from TRBV28 and TRBJ1-3, with unresolved D. V lost 5 bases to trimming and J lost 0 bases, with 8 bases between them. From germline, CDR1 is MDHEN and CDR2 SYDVKM. The CDR3 runs to 14 residues. CDR3 region: CASSLRSSGNTIYF. The CDR3 DNA sequence: TGTGCCAGCAGTCTGAGGAGCTCTGGAAACACCATATATTTT.

V is TRBV6-6 and J is TRBJ1-4; D not certain. The V gene lost 8 bases and the J gene lost 3 bases, with 7 bases spanning the gap. CDR3 size: 12 residues. Per germline, CDR1 MNHNY and CDR2 SVGAGI (reference sequence). CDR3 amino acids: CASGQANEKLFF. The CDR3 region has the DNA TGTGCCAGCGGGCAGGCTAATGAAAAACTGTTTTTT.

The genes are TRBV29-1 and TRBJ1-2, with D possibly TRBD1 on 5 matching bases. The V end was cut by 3 bases, the J end by 4 bases, with 18 bases between. There are 15 residues in the CDR3. CDR1 and CDR2 from the germline V gene are SQVTM and ANQGSEA. CDR3 DNA sequence: TGCAGCGTTGAGGAGGGGCAGCCCCGCGGCTATGGCTACACCTTC. It is translated as CSVEEGQPRGYGYTF.

V is TRBV5-4 and J is TRBJ2-7, with 7 bases identical to TRBD1. Trimming at V came to 1 base and at J to 2 bases, leaving 3 bases not matched to a gene. CDR1 SGHNT and CDR2 YYREEE come from the germline V gene (reference sequence). The CDR3 length is 14 residues. CDR3 DNA sequence: TGTGCCAGCAGCTTGAGACAGGGCCCCTACGAGCAGTACTTC. Translated: CASSLRQGPYEQYF. The complete variable domain, with remaining parts taken from reference TRBV5-4 and TRBJ2-7, reads ETGVTQSPTHLIKTRGQQVTLRCSSQSGHNTVSWYQQALGQGPQFIFQYYREEENGRGNFPPRFSGLQFPNYSSELNVNALELDDSALYLCASSLRQGPYEQYFGPGTRLTVT.

The rearrangement joins TRBV29-1 to TRBJ2-5; TRBD1 or TRBD2 may be the D gene (6 bases each). Germline V CDR1 and CDR2: SQVTM, ANQGSEA. This CDR3 contains 13 residues. Trimming shortened V by 4 bases and J by 1 base, and 10 bases separated the two germline ends. For the CDR3, the DNA is TGCAGCGTTGTATGGGGGGCCCAAGAGACCCAGTACTTC. This gives the protein CSVVWGAQETQYF. Together with reference TRBV29-1 and TRBJ2-5, the CDR3 gives the full variable domain: SAVISQKPSRDICQRGTSLTIQCQVDSQVTMMFWYRQQPGQSLTLIATANQGSEATYESGFVIDKFPISRPNLTFSTLTVSNMSPEDSSIYLCSVVWGAQETQYFGPGTRLLVL.

This sequence joins TRBV29-1 and TRBJ2-5, with D tentatively TRBD1 (6 bases). Trimming shortened V by 7 bases and J by 7 bases, and 22 bases separated the two germline ends. CDR3 length: 14 residues. Germline V gene data show CDR1 as SQVTM and CDR2 as ANQGSEA. CDR3 DNA sequence: TGCAGCGCCGAAATGACCCAAGGGGGTGGGACCCAGTACTTC. Encoded protein: CSAEMTQGGGTQYF.

This chain joins TRBV6-5 and TRBJ2-5; D unresolved. Germline CDR1 and CDR2: MNHEY and SVGAGI. The CDR3 has 13 amino acids. Between the trimmed V and J ends, which lost 3 bases and 5 bases, there was a span of 10 bases. The CDR3 DNA is TGTGCCAGCAGTTATGGGCTAGAGGAGACCCAGTACTTC. Its protein is CASSYGLEETQYF.

This clone was observed a few times. The gene calls are TRBV29-1 and TRBJ2-7; maybe TRBD2 (5 bases). With 7 bases removed from V and 5 bases from J, the gap between germline ends came to 9 bases. Per germline, CDR1 SQVTM and CDR2 ANQGSEA. The CDR3 sequence is 10 residues long. For the CDR3, the DNA is TGCAGCGCTATAGCGAACGAGCAGTACTTC. It is translated as CSAIANEQYF.

The chain has TRBV7-3 and TRBJ2-7, with D possibly matching TRBD1 (5 bases). Deletions cut 2 bases from V and 2 bases from J, with 16 bases between. The germline V gene encodes CDR1 SGHTA and CDR2 FQGTGA. The CDR3 covers 16 residues. CDR3 sequence (DNA): TGTGCCAGCAGCTTATCGGACGGACACTTCCCCTACGAGCAGTACTTC. Protein sequence: CASSLSDGHFPYEQYF.

This rearrangement joins TRBV4-2 to TRBJ1-4, with 7 bases fitting TRBD1. The V and J ends lost 5 bases and 4 bases, in that order; junction bases with no gene match: 7. The germline V gene encodes CDR1 LGHNA and CDR2 YNFKEQ. The CDR3 covers 15 residues. The CDR3 spells CASSATGAFNEKLFF. The DNA for the CDR3 is TGTGCCAGCAGCGCCACAGGGGCTTTTAATGAAAAACTGTTTTTT.

The V call is TRBV7-2, the J call TRBJ2-7; 10 bases align to TRBD1. The CDR3 is 14 residues long. The ends lost 6 bases at V and 1 base at J; junction bases unmatched: 3. Germline values: CDR1 SGHTA, CDR2 FQGNSA. CDR3 protein: CASRPGQGSYEQYF. The CDR3 region has the DNA TGTGCCAGCAGGCCGGGACAGGGGTCCTACGAGCAGTACTTC.

The chain combines TRBV28 with TRBJ2-2; 7 bases agree with TRBD1. Germline CDR1 reads MDHEN; CDR2 reads SYDVKM. Trimming took 6 bases from V and 4 from J; bases not matched to a gene: 8. This CDR3 is 15 amino acids long. CDR3 amino acids: CASRRGTAGTGELFF. In DNA form, the CDR3 reads TGTGCCAGCAGACGAGGGACAGCCGGCACCGGGGAGCTGTTTTTT. The full variable domain, completed using reference TRBV28 and TRBJ2-2, is DVKVTQSSRYLVKRTGEKVFLECVQDMDHENMFWYRQDPGLGLRLIYFSYDVKMKEKGDIPEGYSVSREKKERFSLILESASTNQTSMYLCASRRGTAGTGELFFGEGSRLTVL.

The chain employs TRBV27 and TRBJ2-7, with 8 positions matching TRBD1. This CDR3 contains 14 residues. CDR1 is MNHEY and CDR2 is SMNVEV in the germline V gene (reference sequence). V was clipped by 3 bases and J by 7 bases; unmatched bases: 8. The CDR3 sequence is CASSFSQGDREQYF. The CDR3, as DNA: TGTGCCAGCAGTTTCTCACAGGGGGACCGAGAGCAGTACTTC.

J is TRBJ2-1 and V is TRBV30; 13 nucleotides align to TRBD2. The CDR3 spans 15 residues. With 3 bases clipped from V and 8 bases from J, the junction kept 7 bases outside the gene matches. Per germline, CDR1 GTSNPN and CDR2 SVGIG (reference sequence). The CDR3 sequence: CAWSKTSGRGHEQFF. The CDR3 coding sequence is TGTGCCTGGAGCAAAACTAGCGGGAGGGGCCATGAGCAGTTCTTC. The variable domain in full, with the rest retrieved from reference TRBV30 and TRBJ2-1, is SQTIHQWPATLVQPVGSPLSLECTVEGTSNPNLYWYRQAAGRGLQLLFYSVGIGQISSEVPQNLSASRPQDRQFILSSKKLLLSDSGFYLCAWSKTSGRGHEQFFGPGTRLTVL.

This chain links TRBV27 with TRBJ1-5, with 7 bases identical to TRBD1. V gave up 6 bases and J gave up 0 bases; unmatched junction bases: 5. This CDR3 has 15 residues. From germline, CDR1 is MNHEY and CDR2 SMNVEV (reference sequence). The CDR3 bases are TGTGCCAGCAGCCGCAAGGGGGCTAGCAATCAGCCCCAGCATTTT. Translating it yields CASSRKGASNQPQHF.

The V and J genes are TRBV5-8 and TRBJ2-5; TRBD1 matches at 7 bases. The CDR3 is made up of 13 amino acids. Germline V gives CDR1 SGHTS, CDR2 YDEGEE. Trimming removed 2 bases from V and 7 bases from J; junction bases left unmatched: 5. CDR3 sequence: CASSFDRVATQYF. CDR3 in DNA: TGTGCCAGCAGCTTCGACAGGGTTGCGACCCAGTACTTC.